A selection of T cell receptor beta chains follows, all from one sample in a study of shared clonotypes between healthy human individuals. The table came from immunoSEQ multiplex PCR; TCRdb's copy has only in-frame clones and leaves some out. The sample consists of 650,000 to 800,000 clones, 90% to 95% of them appearing once. Sequenced material: naive CD8+ T cells sorted from blood. The receptors stem from a young man in good health. The CDR3 runs from the conserved cysteine through the conserved F or W. The D gene is left open where the match is weak. The size of a clone is reported for some rows only, either as once, few or many, or as a class for expanded clones.

J gene | D gene | CDR3 length | V gene | clone size | CDR3 protein | CDR3 DNA
TRBJ2-3 | - | 14 | TRBV7-2 | - | CASSFVHVGDTQYF | TGTGCCAGCAGCTTCGTCCACGTAGGGGATACGCAGTATTTT
TRBJ1-1 | - | 13 | TRBV30 | - | CAWSLITNTEAFF | TGTGCCTGGAGTCTTATCACGAACACTGAAGCTTTCTTT
TRBJ1-1 | - | 12 | TRBV7-9 | - | CASSPRTAEAFF | TGTGCCAGCAGTCCTAGGACGGCTGAAGCTTTCTTT
TRBJ1-1 | - | 12 | TRBV10-3 | - | CAISGTGTEAFF | TGTGCCATCAGTGGGACTGGTACTGAAGCTTTCTTT
TRBJ2-1 | TRBD2 | 14 | TRBV19 | - | CAADSGSSYNEQFF | TGTGCTGCGGATAGCGGGAGCTCCTACAATGAGCAGTTCTTC
TRBJ2-4 | - | 10 | TRBV2 | few | CASRGARPYF | TGTGCCAGCAGGGGGGCGCGACCCTACTTC
TRBJ2-1 | - | 15 | TRBV11-2 | - | CASSLADISYNEQFF | TGTGCCAGCAGCTTAGCGGATATCTCCTACAATGAGCAGTTCTTC
TRBJ2-1 | - | 17 | TRBV28 | - | CASSLFFSVRSYNEQFF | TGTGCCAGCAGTTTATTTTTTAGCGTACGCTCCTACAATGAGCAGTTCTTC
TRBJ1-5 | TRBD1 | 13 | TRBV27 | - | CASSLDRGQPQHF | TGTGCCAGCAGTTTGGACAGGGGACAGCCCCAGCATTTT
TRBJ2-5 | - | 14 | TRBV14 | - | CASSQVPGTETQYF | TGTGCCAGCAGCCAAGTGCCGGGTACGGAGACCCAGTACTTC
TRBJ2-2 | TRBD2 | 16 | TRBV28 | - | CASSLYLAGGDGELFF | TGTGCCAGCAGTTTATATTTAGCGGGAGGGGACGGGGAGCTGTTTTTT
TRBJ2-7 | TRBD2 | 17 | TRBV28 | - | CASSLSPALAGTWEQYF | TGTGCCAGCAGTTTGTCGCCTGCACTAGCGGGGACTTGGGAGCAGTACTTC
TRBJ2-7 | - | 16 | TRBV10-2 | - | CASSEVPDSSSYEQYF | TGCGCCAGCAGTGAAGTTCCGGACAGTAGCTCCTACGAGCAGTACTTC
TRBJ2-1 | - | 14 | TRBV11-2 | - | CASSLVAATFEQFF | TGTGCCAGCAGCTTAGTCGCGGCTACATTTGAGCAGTTCTTC
TRBJ2-3 | - | 11 | TRBV7-8 | few | CASSFTDTQYF | TGTGCCAGCAGCTTCACAGATACGCAGTATTTT
TRBJ2-5 | - | 12 | TRBV30 | once | CAAWDSQETQYF | TGTGCCGCTTGGGACTCCCAAGAGACCCAGTACTTC
TRBJ2-3 | TRBD2 | 20 | TRBV2 | - | CASSNAETSGRALGTDTQYF | TGTGCCAGCAGTAACGCCGAGACTAGCGGGAGGGCCTTGGGCACAGATACGCAGTATTTT
TRBJ2-1 | - | 13 | TRBV19 | - | CASSVFAGNEQFF | TGTGCCAGTAGTGTCTTTGCAGGGAATGAGCAGTTCTTC
TRBJ1-5 | - | 15 | TRBV6-1 | - | CASSGRGGSNQPQHF | TGTGCCAGCAGTGGCCGAGGGGGGAGCAATCAGCCCCAGCATTTT
TRBJ1-1 | - | 12 | TRBV29-1 | - | CSVEGRNTEAFF | TGCAGCGTTGAAGGGAGGAACACTGAAGCTTTCTTT
TRBJ2-6 | - | 15 | TRBV7-9 | - | CASSVGSSGANVLTF | TGTGCCAGCAGCGTGGGGTCCTCTGGGGCCAACGTCCTGACTTTC
TRBJ1-5 | TRBD1 | 15 | TRBV19 | - | CASKPTGGGNQPQHF | TGTGCCAGTAAACCAACAGGGGGCGGCAATCAGCCCCAGCATTTT
TRBJ2-2 | TRBD1 | 19 | TRBV29-1 | - | CSVEWTGGRGERNTGELFF | TGCAGCGTTGAATGGACAGGGGGGAGGGGGGAGAGGAACACCGGGGAGCTGTTTTTT
TRBJ1-1 | TRBD1 | 17 | TRBV5-1 | - | CASSFGTQGLVNTEAFF | TGCGCCAGCAGCTTTGGGACACAGGGGCTGGTGAACACTGAAGCTTTCTTT
TRBJ2-5 | TRBD2 | 15 | TRBV27 | once | CASSLLAGGWETQYF | TGTGCCAGCAGTTTACTAGCGGGAGGATGGGAGACCCAGTACTTC
TRBJ2-3 | TRBD1 | 16 | TRBV6-4 | - | CASSVAGGDSTDTQYF | TGTGCCAGCAGTGTTGCAGGGGGTGATAGCACAGATACGCAGTATTTT
TRBJ2-7 | - | 13 | TRBV27 | once | CASSLSWGDEQYF | TGTGCCAGCAGTTTATCTTGGGGGGACGAGCAGTACTTC
TRBJ2-7 | - | 11 | TRBV29-1 | - | CSVDYGTEQYF | TGCAGCGTTGACTATGGGACCGAGCAGTACTTC
TRBJ2-5 | - | 13 | TRBV7-7 | - | CASSTTVEETQYF | TGTGCCAGCAGCACAACGGTGGAGGAGACCCAGTACTTC
TRBJ2-7 | - | 15 | TRBV4-3 | - | CASSPRQASSYEQYF | TGCGCCAGCAGCCCCCGACAGGCGAGCTCCTACGAGCAGTACTTC
TRBJ1-2 | - | 13 | TRBV11-2 | - | CASSLVSDHGYTF | TGTGCCAGCAGCTTAGTTTCAGATCATGGCTACACCTTC
TRBJ1-3 | - | 15 | TRBV10-1 | - | CASPLTSRGGNTIYF | TGCGCCAGCCCTCTAACGTCAAGGGGAGGAAACACCATATATTTT
TRBJ1-1 | - | 12 | TRBV11-2 | - | CASSFGGTEAFF | TGTGCCAGCAGCTTCGGCGGGACCGAGGCTTTCTTT
TRBJ2-3 | TRBD2 | 15 | TRBV7-8 | - | CASSLALADTDTQYF | TGTGCCAGCAGCTTAGCGCTAGCGGACACAGATACGCAGTATTTT
TRBJ2-7 | TRBD2 | 13 | TRBV29-1 | - | CSGPPGGGIEQYF | TGCAGCGGCCCACCCGGGGGGGGGATCGAGCAGTACTTC
TRBJ2-7 | - | 14 | TRBV11-2 | - | CASRPTGPGDEQYF | TGTGCCAGCAGACCTACAGGGCCCGGCGACGAGCAGTACTTC
TRBJ1-5 | TRBD1 | 18 | TRBV27 | - | CASSLRILQGAWGQPQHF | TGTGCCAGCAGTTTACGTATACTACAGGGGGCTTGGGGTCAGCCCCAGCATTTT
TRBJ2-4 | - | 14 | TRBV2 | once | CASRGLSAKNIQYF | TGTGCCAGCAGGGGACTTTCAGCCAAAAACATTCAGTACTTC
TRBJ2-1 | - | 14 | TRBV4-1 | - | CASSRVTDYNEQFF | TGCGCCAGCAGCCGGGTAACGGATTACAATGAGCAGTTCTTC
TRBJ2-7 | - | 17 | TRBV28 | - | CASSWRVDPRSSYEQYF | TGTGCCAGCAGCTGGCGGGTGGACCCGAGGAGCTCCTACGAGCAGTACTTC